Listed here are 17 T cell receptor beta chains from one sample, sequenced in a study of blood T cells in healthy people across ages. The use of a sample-barcoded 5' primer and a J-beta primer mix characterized a second PCR of roughly 7 to 11 cycles. From the 5' RACE reads, TCRdb called clonotypes with MiXCR, one entry per CDR3 protein. In the table there are 800,000 to 950,000 distinct CDR3 sequences, under 40% of which are singletons. Sequencing used blood. The receptors derive from a young man in good health.

This clonotype was seen ten or more times. The V and J genes are TRBV12-3 or TRBV12-4 and TRBJ2-1, with 9 bases matching TRBD2. Trimming cost V 2 bases and J 5 bases; bases outside gene matches: 4. The length of the CDR3 is 15 residues. The CDR3 nucleotides read TGTGCCAGCAGTTTACGGCTAGCGGGGAACAATGAGCAGTTCTTC. Protein: CASSLRLAGNNEQFF.

As to this clonotype: A much bigger clone sits one base away, suggesting this may be a read error. The chain carries TRBV20-1 and TRBJ2-3, with D possibly matching TRBD2 (5 bases). CDR3 size: 15 residues. Trimming took off 5 bases at V and 0 bases at J, with 15 bases between the two ends. Germline loops: CDR1 DFQATT, CDR2 SNEGSKA (reference sequence). As DNA, the CDR3 is TGCAGTGCTGTAGAAGGAGCGGCTAGCACAGATACGCAGTATTTT. This encodes CSAVEGAASTDTQYF.

The rearrangement uses TRBV5-6 and TRBJ2-4; the D is unclear. V was cut by 7 bases and J by 14 bases, with 13 bases left in between. There are 10 residues in the CDR3. CDR1 is SGHDT, CDR2 YYEEEE, per germline. CDR3 amino acids: CASPPSSEYF. CDR3 DNA sequence: TGTGCCAGCCCCCCATCTTCGGAGTACTTC.

This clonotype was observed a handful of times. This rearrangement joins TRBV12-3 or TRBV12-4 to TRBJ1-1, with TRBD1 matching 9 bases. There are 15 residues in the CDR3. Trimming cost V 7 bases and J 4 bases; bases outside gene matches: 10. CDR3 amino acids: CASNLGGDRATEAFF. In DNA form, the CDR3 reads TGTGCCAGCAACCTTGGGGGGGACAGGGCCACTGAAGCTTTCTTT.

This chain links TRBV12-3 or TRBV12-4 with TRBJ2-1; 9 bases agree with TRBD1. The J call may not be correct, given that the DNA end is closer to TRBJ2-7. The CDR3 runs to 17 residues. The DNA for the CDR3 is TGTGCCAGCAGTGGGGGGACAGGGTTGAGCTCCTACAATGAGCAGTACTTC. Residues: CASSGGTGLSSYNEQYF.

The chain joins TRBV5-1 to TRBJ1-1; TRBD1 might be the D (6 bases). CDR1 and CDR2 (germline): SGHRS, YFSETQ. This CDR3 region has 13 residues. V lost 3 bases and J lost 10, with 16 bases in between. The DNA of the CDR3 is TGCGCCAGCAGCTCGAAGGGGGAAAACCTAGCTTTCTTT. Its protein is CASSSKGENLAFF.

Remarks on this clonotype: A far larger clone is one nucleotide away, so this likely arose from a read error. CDR3 nucleotides: TGTGCCAACAGCCAAGGAGGGGATACGCAGTATTTT. This translates into CANSQGGDTQYF. The chain carries TRBV4-2 and TRBJ2-3, with D maybe TRBD2 (6 bases). Germline CDR1 LGHNA, CDR2 YNFKEQ. This CDR3 spans 12 amino acids.

The sample holds a few counts of this clonotype. This sequence joins TRBV13 and TRBJ2-2, with no clear D. The CDR3 loop spans 13 amino acids. V was pared by 6 bases and J by 4 bases, with 9 bases between. The V gene's germline CDR1 is PRHDT and CDR2 FYEKMQ (reference sequence). The DNA for the CDR3 is TGTGCCAGCAGTAACGGTCCCACCGGGGAGCTGTTTTTT. Translated: CASSNGPTGELFF. The full variable domain, its missing parts supplied by reference TRBV13 and TRBJ2-2, is AAGVIQSPRHLIKEKRETATLKCYPIPRHDTVYWYQQGPGQDPQFLISFYEKMQSDKGSIPDRFSAQQFSDYHSELNMSSLELGDSALYFCASSNGPTGELFFGEGSRLTVL.

This rearrangement joins TRBV12-3 or TRBV12-4 to TRBJ1-5; D remains unclear. Trimming took 6 bases from V and 4 from J, leaving 16 bases between them. The CDR3 extends over 15 amino acids. CDR3 in amino acids: CASRLAQVGNQPQHF. CDR3 bases: TGTGCCAGCAGACTGGCCCAGGTTGGTAATCAGCCCCAGCATTTT.

This clonotype was recorded many times. This sequence joins TRBV29-1 and TRBJ2-3; 9 positions agree with TRBD2. Germline V gene sequence: CDR1 SQVTM, CDR2 ANQGSEA. This CDR3 comprises 13 residues. The junction had 2 bases not matched to a gene; V was cut back by 1 base and J by 6 bases. The CDR3 sequence: CSVEGGGGDTQYF. CDR3 bases: TGCAGCGTTGAAGGCGGGGGGGGTGATACGCAGTATTTT.

Comment on this clonotype: Germline and junction disagree at one end, which may indicate a read error. This rearrangement joins TRBV20-1 to TRBJ1-1, with a tentative D call TRBD1 (5 bases). CDR1 DFQATT and CDR2 SNEGSKA come from the germline V gene (reference sequence). The CDR3 has 15 amino acids. The CDR3 bases are TGCAATGCTAGAGAAAGGGGTAGGGATTACACTGAAGCTTTCTTT. As protein: CNARERGRDYTEAFF.

Ten or more counts support this clonotype. The chain is built from TRBV6-6 and TRBJ2-5; no reliable D call. Germline lookup yields CDR1 MNHNY and CDR2 SVGAGI (reference sequence). Trimming removed 2 bases at V and 2 bases at J, with 6 bases between. This CDR3 contains 13 residues. The CDR3 DNA follows: TGTGCCAGCAGTTACGCAGGACAAGAGACCCAGTACTTC. This gives the protein CASSYAGQETQYF.

The rearrangement uses TRBV11-2 and TRBJ1-5; 9 positions agree with TRBD1. V lost 5 bases to trimming and J lost 7 bases; unmatched junction nucleotides: 9. This CDR3 comprises 15 residues. Germline V gene sequence: CDR1 SGHAT, CDR2 FQNNGV. This chain's CDR3 is CASSLTSGQGQPQHF. CDR3 DNA: TGTGCCAGCAGCCTTACCTCGGGACAGGGACAGCCCCAGCATTTT.

This clonotype was seen at least ten times. The chain couples TRBV10-3 to TRBJ1-2, with D perhaps TRBD1 (6 bases). Germline-derived CDR1 and CDR2 are ENHRY and SYGVKD. V lost 8 bases, J lost 6 bases, and 16 bases lay in between. CDR3 length equals 13 residues. The CDR3 nucleotides read TGTGCCATCGAACCTAAACAGGGAGATGGCTACACCTTC. Protein product: CAIEPKQGDGYTF.

The J gene is TRBJ2-1, the V gene TRBV19; perhaps D is TRBD1 or TRBD2 (5 bases each). CDR3 length equals 15 residues. V dropped 3 bases and J dropped 7 bases, with 16 bases sitting between them. Per germline, CDR1 LNHDA and CDR2 SQIVND (reference sequence). CDR3 region: CASSMTGTALNEQFF. The CDR3 DNA reads as TGTGCCAGTAGTATGACCGGGACCGCTTTGAATGAGCAGTTCTTC.

The chain links TRBV6-6 to TRBJ1-2, with D perhaps TRBD1 (5 bases). Germline V CDR1 and CDR2: MNHNY, SVGAGI (reference sequence). The CDR3 runs to 14 residues. Trimming removed 2 bases from V and 3 bases from J, with 10 bases in between. The CDR3 nucleotides are TGTGCCAGCAGTTACGGTCAGGGTGACTATGGCTACACCTTC. Translation: CASSYGQGDYGYTF.

This clonotype came up a few times. The chain is built from TRBV7-2 and TRBJ1-2; D is unclear. Germline CDR1 and CDR2: SGHTA and FQGNSA. V was trimmed by 4 bases and J by 8 bases, leaving 11 bases between them. There are 12 residues in the CDR3. The CDR3 is CASSYPGPGYTF. The CDR3 bases are TGTGCCAGCAGCTACCCCGGCCCCGGCTACACCTTC.